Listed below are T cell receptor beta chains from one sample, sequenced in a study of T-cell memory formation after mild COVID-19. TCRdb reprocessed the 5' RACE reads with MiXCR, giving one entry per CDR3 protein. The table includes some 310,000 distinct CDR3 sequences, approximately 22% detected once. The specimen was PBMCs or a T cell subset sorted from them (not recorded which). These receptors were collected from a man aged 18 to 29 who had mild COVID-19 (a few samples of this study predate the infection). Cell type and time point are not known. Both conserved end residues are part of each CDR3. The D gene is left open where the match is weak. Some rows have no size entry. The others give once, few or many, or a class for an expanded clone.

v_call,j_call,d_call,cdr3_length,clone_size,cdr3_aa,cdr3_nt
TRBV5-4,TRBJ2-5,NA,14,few,CASQTRTEDETQYF,TGTGCCAGTCAAACCCGGACAGAGGATGAGACCCAGTACTTC
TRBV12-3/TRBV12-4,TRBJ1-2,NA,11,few,CASSLGGLGTF,TGTGCCAGCAGTTTAGGCGGTTTGGGCACCTTC
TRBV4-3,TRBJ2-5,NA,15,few,CASSQGRYGQETQYF,TGCGCCAGCAGCCAGGGAAGGTACGGCCAAGAGACCCAGTACTTC
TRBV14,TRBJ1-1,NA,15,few,CASSQDGWVNTEAFF,TGTGCCAGCAGCCAAGATGGTTGGGTGAACACTGAAGCTTTCTTT
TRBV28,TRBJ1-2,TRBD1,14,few,CASSQDRGLRGYTF,TGTGCCAGCAGTCAAGACAGGGGGCTAAGGGGCTACACCTTC
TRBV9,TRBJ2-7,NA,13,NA,CASSRTPSYEQYF,TGTGCCAGCAGCCGCACACCCTCCTACGAGCAGTACTTC
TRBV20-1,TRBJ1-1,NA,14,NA,CSARARSPNTEAFF,TGCAGTGCTAGAGCCCGGTCCCCTAACACTGAAGCTTTCTTT
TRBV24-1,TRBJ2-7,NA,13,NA,CATLAGRKNEQYF,TGTGCCACCTTGGCTGGGCGGAAGAACGAGCAGTACTTC
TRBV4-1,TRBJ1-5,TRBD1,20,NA,CASSHGATDRVHYSNQPQHF,TGCGCCAGCAGCCACGGGGCCACAGACAGGGTTCATTATAGCAATCAGCCCCAGCATTTT
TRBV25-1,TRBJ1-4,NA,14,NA,CASSEYQGSEKLFF,TGTGCCAGCAGTGAATACCAGGGCAGTGAAAAACTGTTTTTT
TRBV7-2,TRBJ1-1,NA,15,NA,CASSASAGSPKTAFF,TGTGCCAGCAGCGCGAGCGCCGGGAGTCCCAAAACGGCTTTCTTT
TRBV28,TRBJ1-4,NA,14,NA,CATLGAATNEKLFF,TGTGCCACTCTAGGGGCTGCAACTAATGAAAAACTGTTTTTT
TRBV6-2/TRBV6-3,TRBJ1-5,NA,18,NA,CASSYDIRQAYSNQPQHF,TGTGCCAGCAGTTACGACATCAGGCAGGCCTATAGCAATCAGCCCCAGCATTTT
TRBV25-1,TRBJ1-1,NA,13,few,CASSEPGGTEAFF,TGTGCCAGCAGTGAACCGGGGGGTACCGAAGCTTTCTTT
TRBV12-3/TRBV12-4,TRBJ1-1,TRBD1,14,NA,CASSLGWDRGEAFF,TGTGCCAGCAGTTTAGGCTGGGACAGGGGGGAAGCTTTCTTT
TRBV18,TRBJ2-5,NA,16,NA,CASSPPGSTRRETQYF,TGTGCCAGCTCACCACCGGGCTCTACCCGGCGGGAGACCCAGTACTTC
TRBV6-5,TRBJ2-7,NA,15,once,CASSYSDGNSYEQYF,TGTGCCAGCAGTTACTCGGACGGGAACTCCTACGAGCAGTACTTC
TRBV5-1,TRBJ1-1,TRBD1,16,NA,CASSLRTGGTNTEAFF,TGCGCCAGCAGCTTGAGGACAGGGGGCACGAACACTGAAGCTTTCTTT
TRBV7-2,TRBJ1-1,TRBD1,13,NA,CASSLARTGAAFF,TGTGCCAGCAGCTTAGCTAGGACAGGTGCGGCTTTCTTT
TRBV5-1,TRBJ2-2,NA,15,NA,CASSLEGSYGGELFF,TGCGCCAGCAGCTTGGAAGGGAGTTACGGCGGGGAGCTGTTTTTT
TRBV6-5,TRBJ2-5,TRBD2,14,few,CASTNSGTRETQYF,TGTGCCAGCACTAACTCCGGGACTAGAGAGACCCAGTACTTC
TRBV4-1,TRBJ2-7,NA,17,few,CASSRSSRDNNKHEQYF,TGCGCCAGCAGCCGATCCTCCCGGGACAATAATAAACACGAGCAGTACTTC
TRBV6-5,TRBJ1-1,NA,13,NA,CASSYIMTGEAFF,TGTGCCAGCAGTTATATCATGACTGGTGAAGCTTTCTTT
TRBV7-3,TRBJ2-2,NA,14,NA,CASSSPANTGELFF,TGTGCCAGCAGCTCACCAGCGAACACCGGGGAGCTGTTTTTT
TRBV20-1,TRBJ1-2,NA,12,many,CSARGSNYGYTF,TGCAGTGCTAGAGGCAGCAACTATGGCTACACCTTC
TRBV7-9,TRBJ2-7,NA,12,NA,CASSWDIYEQYF,TGTGCCAGCAGCTGGGACATCTACGAGCAGTACTTC
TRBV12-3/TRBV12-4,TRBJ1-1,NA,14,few,CASSDQTWNTEAFF,TGTGCCAGCAGTGACCAGACTTGGAACACTGAAGCTTTCTTT
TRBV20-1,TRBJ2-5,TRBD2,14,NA,CSAEVAGTQETQYF,TGCAGTGCCGAAGTAGCGGGGACTCAAGAGACCCAGTACTTC
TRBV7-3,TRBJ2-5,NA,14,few,CASSLRSGGETQYF,TGTGCCAGCAGCTTACGGAGCGGCGGAGAGACCCAGTACTTC
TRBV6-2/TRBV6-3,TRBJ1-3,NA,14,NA,CASSRTALVNTIYF,TGTGCCAGCAGTCGCACAGCTCTCGTGAACACCATATATTTT
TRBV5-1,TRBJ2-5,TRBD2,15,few,CASSLALSGRETQYF,TGCGCCAGCAGCTTGGCCCTAAGCGGGAGGGAGACCCAGTACTTC
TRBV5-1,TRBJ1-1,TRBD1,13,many,CASRRDRNTEAFF,TGCGCCAGCAGGAGGGACAGGAACACTGAAGCTTTCTTT
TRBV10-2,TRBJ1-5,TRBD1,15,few,CASKGEGTGYQPQHF,TGCGCCAGCAAGGGGGAAGGGACAGGCTATCAGCCCCAGCATTTT
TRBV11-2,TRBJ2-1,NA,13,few,CASSLGRHNEQFF,TGTGCCAGCAGCCTCGGTCGCCACAATGAGCAGTTCTTC
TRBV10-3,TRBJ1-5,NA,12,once,CAISDGGQPQHF,TGTGCCATCAGTGATGGTGGTCAGCCCCAGCATTTT
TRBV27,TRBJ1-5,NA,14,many,CASSLLGGNQPQHF,TGTGCCAGCAGCTTACTGGGGGGCAATCAGCCCCAGCATTTT
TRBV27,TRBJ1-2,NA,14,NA,CASRAVGFNYGYTF,TGTGCCAGCAGGGCAGTGGGGTTTAACTATGGCTACACCTTC
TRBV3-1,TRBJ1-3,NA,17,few,CASSQGGTGNAGVTIYF,TGTGCCAGCAGCCAGGGAGGAACAGGCAACGCTGGTGTCACCATATATTTT
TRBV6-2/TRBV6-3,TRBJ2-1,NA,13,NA,CASSYTVRNEQFF,TGTGCCAGCAGTTACACGGTCAGAAATGAGCAGTTCTTC
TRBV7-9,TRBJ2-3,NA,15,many,CASSSRAEGGDTQYF,TGTGCCAGCAGCTCACGAGCGGAGGGTGGAGATACGCAGTATTTT